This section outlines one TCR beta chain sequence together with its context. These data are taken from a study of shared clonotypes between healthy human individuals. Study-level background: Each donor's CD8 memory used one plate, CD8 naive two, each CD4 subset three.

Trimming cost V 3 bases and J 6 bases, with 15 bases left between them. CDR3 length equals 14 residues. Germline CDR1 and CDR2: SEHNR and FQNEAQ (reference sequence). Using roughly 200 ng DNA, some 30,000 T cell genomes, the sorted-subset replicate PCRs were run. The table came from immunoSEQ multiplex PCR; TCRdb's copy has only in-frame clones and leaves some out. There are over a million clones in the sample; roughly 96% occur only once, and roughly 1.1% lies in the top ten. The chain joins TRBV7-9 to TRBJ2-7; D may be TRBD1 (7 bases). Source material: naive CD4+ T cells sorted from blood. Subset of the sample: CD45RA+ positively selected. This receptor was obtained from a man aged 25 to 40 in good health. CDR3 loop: CASSFPQGGSEQYF. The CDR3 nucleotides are TGTGCCAGCAGCTTCCCGCAGGGGGGTTCCGAGCAGTACTTC. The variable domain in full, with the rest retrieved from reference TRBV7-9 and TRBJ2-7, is DTGVSQNPRHKITKRGQNVTFRCDPISEHNRLYWYRQTLGQGPEFLTYFQNEAQLEKSRLLSDRFSAERPKGSFSTLEIQRTEQGDSAMYLCASSFPQGGSEQYFGPGTRLTVT.